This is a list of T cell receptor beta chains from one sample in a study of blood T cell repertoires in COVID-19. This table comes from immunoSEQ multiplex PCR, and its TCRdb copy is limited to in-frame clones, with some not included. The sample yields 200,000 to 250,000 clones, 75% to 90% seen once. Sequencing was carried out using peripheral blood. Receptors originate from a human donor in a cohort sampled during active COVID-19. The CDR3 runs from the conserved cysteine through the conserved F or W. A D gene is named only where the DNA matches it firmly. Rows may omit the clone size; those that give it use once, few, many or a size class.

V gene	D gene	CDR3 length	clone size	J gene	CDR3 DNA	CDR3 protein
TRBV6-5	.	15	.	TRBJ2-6	TGTGCCAGCAGTTACCTGAGCTCTGGGGCCAACGTCCTGACTTTC	CASSYLSSGANVLTF
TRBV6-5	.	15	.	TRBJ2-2	TGTGCCAGCAGTTATAGCCGCCAAGGTACCGGGGAGCTGTTTTTT	CASSYSRQGTGELFF
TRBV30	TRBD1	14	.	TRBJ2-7	TGTGCCTGGAAAGAGTACAGGGGCCCCTACGAGCAGTACTTC	CAWKEYRGPYEQYF
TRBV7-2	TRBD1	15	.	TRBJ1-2	TGTGCCAGCAGCTTGGGGACAGGGAGCCTCCATGGCTACACCTTC	CASSLGTGSLHGYTF
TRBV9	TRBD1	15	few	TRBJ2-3	TGTGCCAGCAGCCCCAGACAGGGGCTCACAGATACGCAGTATTTT	CASSPRQGLTDTQYF
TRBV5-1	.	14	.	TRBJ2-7	TGCGCCAGCAGCAGAGCGGACCAATCCTACGAGCAGTACTTC	CASSRADQSYEQYF
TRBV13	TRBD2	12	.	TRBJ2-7	TGTGCCAGCAGCTTAGGGGCTAGCGGGGAGTACTTC	CASSLGASGEYF
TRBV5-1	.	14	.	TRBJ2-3	TGCGCCAGCAGCTTGGCGGGGGGCACAGATACGCAGTATTTT	CASSLAGGTDTQYF
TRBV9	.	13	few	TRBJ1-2	TGTGCCAGCAGCGTAGCGGGAACCTATGGCTACACCTTC	CASSVAGTYGYTF
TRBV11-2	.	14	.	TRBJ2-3	TGTGCCAGCAGCTTAGATCGGGGGTCTGATACGCAGTATTTT	CASSLDRGSDTQYF
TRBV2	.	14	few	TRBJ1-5	TGTGCCAGCAAAAGGGAGACTAGCAATCAGCCCCAGCATTTT	CASKRETSNQPQHF
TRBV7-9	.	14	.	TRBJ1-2	TGTGCCAGCAGCCCCCAGGAAAAAGGCTATGGCTACACCTTC	CASSPQEKGYGYTF
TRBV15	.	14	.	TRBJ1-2	TGTGCCACCAGCAGAGCCGGAGCACCCAGTGGCTACACCTTC	CATSRAGAPSGYTF
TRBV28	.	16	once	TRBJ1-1	TGTGCCAGCAGTTTACGCCCATCGACAGGGAACACTGAAGCTTTCTTT	CASSLRPSTGNTEAFF
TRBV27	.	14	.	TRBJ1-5	TGTGCCAGCAGCAGCAGGGGTAGCAATCAGCCCCAGCATTTT	CASSSRGSNQPQHF
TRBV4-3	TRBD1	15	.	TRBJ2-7	TGCGCCAGCAGCCGGATTCAGGGGGCGGCCTACGAGCAGTACTTC	CASSRIQGAAYEQYF
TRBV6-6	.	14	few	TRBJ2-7	TGTGCCAGCAGTTACGCGGGACAGTCCTACGAGCAGTACTTC	CASSYAGQSYEQYF
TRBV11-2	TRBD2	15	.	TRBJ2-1	TGTGCCAGCAGCTTCACGGGACTAGCTCGCGATGAGCAGTTCTTC	CASSFTGLARDEQFF
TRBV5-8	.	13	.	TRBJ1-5	TGTGCCAGCAGCTTGAACAGGAATCAGCCCCAGCATTTT	CASSLNRNQPQHF
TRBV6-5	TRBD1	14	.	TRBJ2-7	TGTGCCAGCAGCCTCGGGACAGGGGTAAACGAGCAGTACTTC	CASSLGTGVNEQYF